This T cell receptor beta chain was recovered during a study of PD-L1 blockade in urothelial cancer. Time point reported: peripheral blood 6 weeks after treatment start. Assay: immunoSEQ multiplex PCR; the TCRdb copy retains only in-frame clones and omits some. The sample gives 40,000 to 50,000 clones, about four fifths of which show up once; around 13% is in the top ten. This TCR came from a man aged 55-75 years with urothelial cancer. Sequenced material: PBMCs, taken around atezolizumab (anti-PD-L1) treatment.

The CDR3 DNA reads as TGTGCCAGTAGTATAGATCAATGGGGAGGGGTCACTGAAGCTTTCTTT. This encodes CASSIDQWGGVTEAFF. The V call is TRBV19, the J call TRBJ1-1; TRBD1 might be the D (5 bases). Germline loops: CDR1 LNHDA, CDR2 SQIVND (reference sequence). V was trimmed by 0 bases and J by 4 bases, leaving 15 bases between them. This CDR3 contains 16 residues.